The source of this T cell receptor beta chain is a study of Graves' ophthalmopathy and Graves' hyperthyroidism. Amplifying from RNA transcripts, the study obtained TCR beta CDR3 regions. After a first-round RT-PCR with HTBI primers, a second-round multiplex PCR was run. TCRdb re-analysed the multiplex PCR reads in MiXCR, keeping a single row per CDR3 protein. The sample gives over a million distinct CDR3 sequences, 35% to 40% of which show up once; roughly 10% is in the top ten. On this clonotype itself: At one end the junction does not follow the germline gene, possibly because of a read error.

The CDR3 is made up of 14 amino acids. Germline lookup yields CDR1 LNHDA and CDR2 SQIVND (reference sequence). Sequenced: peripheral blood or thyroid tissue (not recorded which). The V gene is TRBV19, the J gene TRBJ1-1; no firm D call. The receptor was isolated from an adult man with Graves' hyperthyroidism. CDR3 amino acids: CASSRVIWGTEAFF. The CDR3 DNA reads TGTGCCAGTAGTAGGGTGATCTGGGGAACTGAAGCCTTCTTT.